This passage covers 29 T cell receptor beta chains from one sample sequenced in a study of CXCR3-negative and CXCR3-positive naive CD8 T cells. The libraries of TRB cDNA were prepared using 5' RACE with UMI labels. TCRdb reprocessed the 5' RACE reads and keeps a single row for each CDR3 protein, giving no DNA. This sample's clone table lists tens of thousands of distinct CDR3 sequences. The specimen was memory CD8+ T cells from blood. All receptors come from a human donor in good health. Some clones in this sample may be carry-over from other donors' samples.

The chain couples TRBV20-1 to TRBJ2-1; TCRdb designates TRBD2, a call that cannot be tested without DNA. Germline assignment: CDR1 DFQATT and CDR2 SNEGSKA (reference sequence). There are 14 residues in the CDR3. CDR3 protein: CSARSNGGTEGQFF.

The CDR3 sequence is CASSFAGGETDTQYF. The V gene is TRBV6-2 or TRBV6-3, the J gene TRBJ2-3; lacking DNA, the TRBD1 call made by TCRdb goes unchecked. This CDR3 region has 15 residues. Germline-derived CDR1 and CDR2 are MNHEY and SVGEGT.

The chain combines TRBV7-2 with TRBJ2-5. The CDR3 runs to 13 residues. Germline-derived CDR1 and CDR2 are SGHTA and FQGNSA. CDR3 in amino acids: CASCLHRQETQYF.

The chain links TRBV4-2 to TRBJ1-1. Germline assignment: CDR1 LGHNA and CDR2 YNFKEQ. CDR3 length: 14 residues. The CDR3 protein is CASTTRALNTEAFF.

V and J are TRBV9 and TRBJ2-7; checking the TCRdb D call of TRBD2 is not possible without DNA. Per germline, CDR1 SGDLS and CDR2 YYNGEE. The CDR3 extends over 16 amino acids. This chain's CDR3 is CASSVEAGGPIYEQYF.

The gene calls are TRBV7-2 and TRBJ2-3; the D call from TCRdb, TRBD1, cannot be confirmed without DNA. The CDR3 totals 15 residues. CDR1 and CDR2 from the germline V gene are SGHTA and FQGNSA. This chain's CDR3 is CASSLDLGTGDTQYF.

The chain combines TRBV6-4 with TRBJ2-1; TCRdb calls TRBD1, which cannot be checked without DNA. The CDR3 consists of 15 residues. Germline loops: CDR1 MRHNA, CDR2 SNTAGT. The CDR3 here is CASSRSGTGGGEQFF.

The V and J genes are TRBV6-2 or TRBV6-3 and TRBJ2-3; the TCRdb call, TRBD1, lacks DNA for checking. The CDR3 covers 12 residues. CDR1 and CDR2 (germline): MNHEY, SVGEGT. CDR3 sequence: CASTGAEDTQYF.

V is TRBV5-1 and J is TRBJ2-1; TCRdb lists TRBD1, though no DNA is available to test this call. CDR1 SGHRS and CDR2 YFSETQ come from the germline V gene. The CDR3 length is 15 residues. The CDR3 sequence: CASSSGTGDIGEQFF.

The chain is built from TRBV6-5 and TRBJ1-1; TCRdb's D call of TRBD1 is untestable without DNA. This CDR3 is 16 amino acids long. Per germline, CDR1 MNHEY and CDR2 SVGAGI. This chain's CDR3 is CASRITGGKMNTEAFF.

The chain employs TRBV12-3 or TRBV12-4 and TRBJ2-1. The CDR3 totals 15 residues. The CDR3 sequence is CASSSIGTPYNEQFF.

CDR3 region: CSVEEAALNYGYTF. The V and J genes are TRBV29-1 and TRBJ1-2. This CDR3 is built from 14 residues. Germline V CDR1 and CDR2: SQVTM, ANQGSEA.

V is TRBV7-9 and J is TRBJ2-7; the TRBD1 assignment by TCRdb is unverifiable without DNA. Germline V gene lookup returns CDR1 SEHNR and CDR2 FQNEAQ (reference sequence). The CDR3 has 11 residues. CDR3 sequence reads: CASSRGPRQYF.

This chain links TRBV7-9 with TRBJ2-1; TCRdb reports TRBD1, a call that lacks DNA to check it against. CDR3 length equals 15 residues. Germline V gene data show CDR1 as SEHNR and CDR2 as FQNEAQ (reference sequence). Here the CDR3 reads CASSQRNPGYNEQFF.

V gene TRBV4-3 combines with J gene TRBJ1-1; with no DNA, the TCRdb D assignment of TRBD1 cannot be verified. The CDR3 contains 16 residues. Germline V gene data show CDR1 as LGHNA and CDR2 as YSLEER. The CDR3 loop is CASSQDFDDSNTEAFF.

The chain has TRBV3-1 and TRBJ2-5. Germline V gives CDR1 LGHDT, CDR2 YNNKEL (reference sequence). There are 12 residues in the CDR3. The CDR3 reads CASSQGGETQYF.

This rearrangement joins TRBV7-6 to TRBJ2-7; TCRdb indicates TRBD1, and absent DNA this call remains unverified. CDR1 SGHVS and CDR2 FNYEAQ come from the germline V gene. This CDR3 has 14 residues. CDR3 region: CASSTRDRSYEQYF.

The CDR3 sequence is CASILGYEQYF. V gene TRBV25-1 combines with J gene TRBJ2-7. CDR3 size: 11 residues. CDR1 is MGHDK and CDR2 is SYGVNS in the germline V gene.

By frequency, this clonotype is medium-sized (0.01 to 0.1%). The chain uses TRBV15 and TRBJ2-3; TCRdb reports TRBD1, a call that lacks DNA to check it against. Germline V gene data show CDR1 as LNHNV and CDR2 as YYDKDF (reference sequence). The CDR3 sequence is 15 residues long. Here the CDR3 reads CATSRERGSTDTQYF.

This chain links TRBV20-1 with TRBJ2-7; the TCRdb D gene call, TRBD1, has no DNA to confirm it. CDR1 and CDR2 (germline): DFQATT, SNEGSKA (reference sequence). The CDR3 length is 13 residues. The CDR3 region is CSARDDRAYEQYF.

The chain is built from TRBV27 and TRBJ1-2. Germline V gene lookup returns CDR1 MNHEY and CDR2 SMNVEV (reference sequence). The CDR3 consists of 12 residues. The CDR3 is CATRRGRLGYTF.

The chain uses TRBV25-1 and TRBJ2-2. The CDR3 sequence is 13 residues long. Germline CDR1 reads MGHDK; CDR2 reads SYGVNS. The CDR3 loop is CASSIRNTGELFF.

In terms of frequency, this clonotype is medium-sized. CDR3 region: CAILSPGQGITNEKLFF. J is TRBJ1-4 and V is TRBV10-3; TCRdb picks TRBD1, but there is no DNA to check that call. This CDR3 has 17 residues. Germline V gene data show CDR1 as ENHRY and CDR2 as SYGVKD.

This rearrangement joins TRBV7-6 to TRBJ2-3; TCRdb's D call, TRBD1, is unchecked because there is no DNA. The germline V gene encodes CDR1 SGHVS and CDR2 FNYEAQ. The CDR3 has 15 residues. The chain's CDR3 is CASSWDITSTDTQYF.

Judged by frequency, this clonotype is medium-sized. This chain links TRBV4-3 with TRBJ2-1; TCRdb designates TRBD1, a call that cannot be tested without DNA. This CDR3 is built from 16 residues. Germline V gives CDR1 LGHNA, CDR2 YSLEER. CDR3 amino acids: CASSQDRLGGGTEQFF.

The chain has TRBV19 and TRBJ1-2. The germline V gene has CDR1 LNHDA and CDR2 SQIVND (reference sequence). CDR3 length equals 11 residues. The CDR3 is CASSIGHGYTF.

The V and J genes are TRBV4-2 and TRBJ2-7. There are 13 residues in the CDR3. CDR1 and CDR2 (germline): LGHNA, YNFKEQ. The CDR3: CASSPMGFYEQYF.

The J gene is TRBJ2-1, the V gene TRBV28; with no DNA, the TCRdb D assignment of TRBD1 cannot be verified. Germline V CDR1 and CDR2: MDHEN, SYDVKM. CDR3 length: 12 residues. The CDR3 reads CASGPGGNEQFF.

V gene TRBV19 combines with J gene TRBJ2-1; TCRdb designates TRBD1, a call that cannot be tested without DNA. The CDR3 has 15 residues. Per germline, CDR1 LNHDA and CDR2 SQIVND (reference sequence). The CDR3 protein is CASNTGTSNYNEQFF.